These T cell receptor beta chains were read from a single sample in a study of regulatory T cells in long-lasting Graves disease. Each CDR3 protein gets one entry after TCRdb re-called the multiplex PCR reads with MiXCR. The data hold hundreds of thousands of distinct CDR3 sequences, with less than 20% observed a single time. The material was peripheral blood mononuclear cells (PBMCs), obtained at new diagnosis, from a patient treated with antithyroid drugs. Every receptor here comes from a female donor with Graves disease. The conserved cysteine and the conserved F or W are not part of the CDR3 here. Fields, in order: CDR3 protein, V gene, CDR3 length.

cdr3_aa: SARSLAGSSYEQY
v_call: TRBV20-1
cdr3_length: 13

cdr3_aa: ASGTDNTDTQY
v_call: TRBV11-2
cdr3_length: 11

cdr3_aa: ASSPAGSGETEAF
v_call: TRBV3-1
cdr3_length: 13

cdr3_aa: AISESGETYEQY
v_call: TRBV10-3
cdr3_length: 12

cdr3_aa: ASSYRDIYTDTQY
v_call: TRBV7-2
cdr3_length: 13

cdr3_aa: ASSSWAGESTDTQY
v_call: TRBV11-2
cdr3_length: 14

cdr3_aa: ASSLGHNYGYT
v_call: TRBV28
cdr3_length: 11

cdr3_aa: ASSLAGGAKNIQY
v_call: TRBV7-2
cdr3_length: 13

cdr3_aa: ASRNGAGNIQY
v_call: TRBV6-2/TRBV6-3
cdr3_length: 11

cdr3_aa: ASSYSSTASY
v_call: TRBV12-3/TRBV12-4
cdr3_length: 10

cdr3_aa: SVESGPKDSYEQY
v_call: TRBV29-1
cdr3_length: 13

cdr3_aa: ASSRLGENIQY
v_call: TRBV6-1
cdr3_length: 11

cdr3_aa: SATVPDRGPSPLH
v_call: TRBV20-1
cdr3_length: 13

cdr3_aa: ASSERLNTEAF
v_call: TRBV11-2
cdr3_length: 11

cdr3_aa: ASSLYGIYGYT
v_call: TRBV12-3/TRBV12-4
cdr3_length: 11

cdr3_aa: ASSYSDRVNT
v_call: TRBV6-5
cdr3_length: 10

cdr3_aa: SARGSGAAVSYEQY
v_call: TRBV20-1
cdr3_length: 14

cdr3_aa: ASSSGTSGSYTDTQY
v_call: TRBV5-1
cdr3_length: 15

cdr3_aa: ASSPTGQEFGYT
v_call: TRBV5-1
cdr3_length: 12

cdr3_aa: ASSQGTSGDVGYGYT
v_call: TRBV4-1
cdr3_length: 15

cdr3_aa: ASSLTLPGQPQH
v_call: TRBV6-1
cdr3_length: 12

cdr3_aa: ASSDWGPDTQY
v_call: TRBV2
cdr3_length: 11

cdr3_aa: ASSPGQSAGNTIY
v_call: TRBV18
cdr3_length: 13

cdr3_aa: ASRSRQGARDIQY
v_call: TRBV19
cdr3_length: 13